This TCR beta chain was documented in a study of cytomegalovirus exposure and HLA in healthy donors. On the study more broadly: An early data release held tens of millions of unique TCRs from HLA-typed donors. Points from the study as a whole: Confirmation in vitro established that a few CMV-associated chains were specific for CMV antigens. What TCR beta sequences reportedly achieved was accurate prediction of HLA-A and HLA-B alleles in most subjects. A previous analysis found most TCR beta V segments productive roughly 87% or roughly 30% of the time.

Turning to this clone: Its antigen is unknown.

V gave up 6 bases and J gave up 6 bases; unmatched junction bases: 9. The germline V gene encodes CDR1 MGHDK and CDR2 SYGVNS. CDR3 size: 15 residues. With 60 Vbeta and 13 Jbeta primers, the PCR was carried out. Assay: immunoSEQ multiplex PCR; the TCRdb copy retains only in-frame clones and omits some. Of 150,000 to 250,000 clones listed, roughly 72% are singletons. The material sequenced was PBMCs. The receptor's source is a man between 25 and 39 years old in good health and CMV-seronegative. J is TRBJ2-1 and V is TRBV25-1; 9 nucleotides match TRBD1. The DNA of the CDR3 is TGTGCCAGCAGCTTCTACAGGGGGCGAGGCAATGAGCAGTTCTTC. Protein sequence: CASSFYRGRGNEQFF.